This note documents a single TCR beta chain sequence. This specimen belongs to a study of blood T cell repertoires in COVID-19. Some clones are missing from TCRdb's copy, which holds only in-frame ones; the method was immunoSEQ multiplex PCR. The profile shows around 200,000 clones, approximately 89% of them singletons. The CDR3 is made up of 16 amino acids. The J segment lost 4 bases and the V segment lost 0 bases, leaving 8 bases of the junction unmatched. Looked up from germline, CDR1 is SGHAT and CDR2 is FQNNGV. Sequenced: peripheral blood. The clonotype was recovered from a man between 70 and 80 years old with acute or convalescent COVID-19. The chain carries TRBV11-2 and TRBJ1-1; TRBD1 agrees at 7 bases. CDR3 in amino acids: CASSLDPPGQPTEAFF. CDR3 sequence (DNA): TGTGCCAGCAGCTTAGATCCCCCGGGACAGCCCACTGAAGCTTTCTTT. Together with reference TRBV11-2 and TRBJ1-1, the CDR3 gives the full variable domain: EAGVAQSPRYKIIEKRQSVAFWCNPISGHATLYWYQQILGQGPKLLIQFQNNGVVDDSQLPKDRFSAERLKGVDSTLKIQPAKLEDSAVYLCASSLDPPGQPTEAFFGQGTRLTVV.